This T cell receptor (beta chain) was observed in a study of blood T cell repertoires in COVID-19. Study-wide background: Acute and convalescent COVID-19 samples came from the United States, Italy and Spain. T cells, B-cell-depleted T cells, or PBMCs supplied cDNA or gDNA.

Produced via immunoSEQ multiplex PCR; TCRdb's table is partial and in-frame only. The sample has approximately 150,000 clones; about 90% are singletons. Trimming took 0 bases from V and 2 from J; bases not matched to a gene: 5. CDR3 size: 18 residues. The germline CDR1 and CDR2 sequences are MNHEY and SMNVEV (reference sequence). Sequenced: PBMCs or T cells enriched from blood (not recorded which). This chain joins TRBV27 and TRBJ1-3; 12 positions agree with TRBD1. This receptor was identified in a human donor with acute COVID-19. The donor label of this sample is uncertain. The CDR3 loop reads CASSLSGTGGQAGNTIYF. The CDR3 region has the DNA TGTGCCAGCAGTTTATCGGGGACAGGGGGCCAAGCTGGAAACACCATATATTTT.